Following are 8 T cell receptor beta chains from one sample sequenced in a study of neoadjuvant nivolumab and ipilimumab in lung cancer. Clones were sequenced by immunoSEQ multiplex PCR, and TCRdb holds only the in-frame ones, with some missing. The sample gives about 17,000 clones, 70% to 80% of which show up once; roughly 8% is in the top ten. The sequences come from tumor tissue, collected after neoadjuvant nivolumab, alone or with ipilimumab, at or shortly before surgery. These receptors all stem from an adult with non-small cell lung cancer.

CDR3 in amino acids: CASSDSERQPQHF. The CDR3, as DNA: TGTGCCAGCAGTGATTCCGAAAGACAGCCCCAGCATTTT. The V gene is TRBV2, the J gene TRBJ1-5; no clear D. The CDR3 covers 13 residues. Deletions cut 3 bases from V and 7 bases from J, with 10 bases between. Germline CDR1 is SNHLY and CDR2 is FYNNEI.

The chain uses TRBV4-2 and TRBJ2-5, with TRBD2 matching 10 bases. CDR1 LGHNA and CDR2 YNFKEQ come from the germline V gene. This CDR3 has 15 amino acids. V shed 5 bases, J shed 1 base, and the junction held 4 bases outside the gene matches. CDR3 sequence (DNA): TGTGCCAGCAGCATTAGCGGGGGGCTCCAAGAGACCCAGTACTTC. Residues: CASSISGGLQETQYF.

This clone came up once. The gene calls are TRBV11-3 and TRBJ2-3; tentative D call: TRBD2 (6 bases). CDR3 length equals 16 residues. Germline assignment: CDR1 SGHNT and CDR2 YENEEA. Trimming shortened V by 5 bases and J by 0 bases, and 15 bases separated the two germline ends. For the CDR3, the DNA is TGTGCCAGCAGCCGCGGGGCCCCCACTAGCACAGATACGCAGTATTTT. It codes for CASSRGAPTSTDTQYF.

This chain uses TRBV9 with TRBJ1-1; the D gene is possibly TRBD1 (5 bases). V lost 1 base and J 1 base, leaving 17 bases between the germline ends. The CDR3 is made up of 17 amino acids. Germline V gene data show CDR1 as SGDLS and CDR2 as YYNGEE. As DNA, the CDR3 is TGTGCCAGCAGCGTATCGGACACTGCGACTAAGAACACTGAAGCTTTCTTT. Residues: CASSVSDTATKNTEAFF.

The chain recombines TRBV5-1 with TRBJ2-5; D remains unclear. Looked up from germline, CDR1 is SGHRS and CDR2 is YFSETQ. V was clipped by 0 bases and J by 5 bases, with 2 bases between them. CDR3 length: 11 amino acids. CDR3 nucleotide sequence: TGCGCCAGCAGCTTGGTGGAGACCCAGTACTTC. Translation gives CASSLVETQYF.

The chain carries TRBV5-4 and TRBJ1-1; a weak D match, TRBD1 (6 bases). Germline V gives CDR1 SGHNT, CDR2 YYREEE (reference sequence). V dropped 4 bases and J dropped 0 bases, with 22 bases sitting between them. The CDR3 is 18 residues long. CDR3 nucleotides: TGTGCCAGCAGCCCTTCCCCGCCAGGGACATCACTGAACACTGAAGCTTTCTTT. Its translation is CASSPSPPGTSLNTEAFF.

The chain joins TRBV13 to TRBJ2-3; D possibly corresponds to TRBD2 (5 bases). CDR3 size: 15 residues. Deletions cut 5 bases from V and 2 bases from J, with 14 bases between. Germline V CDR1 and CDR2: PRHDT, FYEKMQ (reference sequence). The CDR3 DNA is TGTGCCAGCAGCATTACTAGTGGCCTCACAGATACGCAGTATTTT. Translating gives CASSITSGLTDTQYF.

The chain combines TRBV7-8 with TRBJ1-2; 8 bases are shared with TRBD1. This CDR3 comprises 14 residues. Trimming took 2 bases from V and 8 from J; bases not matched to a gene: 7. The V gene's germline CDR1 is SGHVS and CDR2 FQNEAQ. The CDR3: CASSLMTGEGGYTF. DNA for the CDR3: TGTGCCAGCAGCTTAATGACAGGGGAGGGCGGCTACACCTTC. Full variable domain (missing parts from reference TRBV7-8 and TRBJ1-2): GAGVSQSPRYKVAKRGQDVALRCDPISGHVSLFWYQQALGQGPEFLTYFQNEAQLDKSGLPSDRFFAERPEGSVSTLKIQRTQQEDSAVYLCASSLMTGEGGYTFGSGTRLTVV.